The clone carrying this TCR beta chain has more than one count but fewer than ten. The antigen is not known. The data originate from a study of T-cell reconstitution after alpha-beta-depleted transplantation in children. The germline V gene has CDR1 SGHNT and CDR2 YYREEE (reference sequence). Trimming left V 4 bases short and J 3 bases short, with 10 bases between. This CDR3 spans 13 amino acids. A library of TCRbeta sequences, prepared with unique molecular identifiers, was generated. TCRdb processed the PCR reads anew with MiXCR; each CDR3 protein has one entry. Among 900,000 or so distinct CDR3 sequences listed, approximately 15% were seen once. Study observations and caveats: Reportedly, alpha-beta T cells present about two months post-transplant originated from several hundred expanded clones of graft origin. T-cell counts and diversity were attributed mostly to newly produced T cells one year after transplant.

The chain employs TRBV5-4 and TRBJ1-2; a weak D match, TRBD1 (5 bases). The material was PBMCs, mostly from graft donor cells, obtained 360 days after TCRalphabeta/CD19-depleted stem cell transplant. The source of this sequence is a male patient between 10 and 17 years old who had a stem cell transplant for acute lymphoblastic leukemia, so the T cells may come from the graft donor. The CDR3 spells CASSPDSDYGYTF. The DNA of the CDR3 is TGTGCCAGCAGCCCAGACAGCGACTATGGCTACACCTTC.